The 4 T cell receptor beta chains given below trace back to one sample, sequenced in a study of cytomegalovirus exposure and HLA in healthy donors. Both 60 Vbeta primers and 13 Jbeta primers went into the PCR. Only in-frame clones appear in the TCRdb table, and some are missing; sequencing was by immunoSEQ multiplex PCR. In all, the sample yields over 80,000 clones. Sequencing used PBMCs. The receptor set was obtained from a girl under 18 in good health and CMV-seropositive.

The rearrangement joins TRBV4-1 to TRBJ1-1, with a weak D call TRBD1 (5 bases). V lost 3 bases, J lost 4 bases, and 12 bases lay in between. From germline, CDR1 is MGHRA and CDR2 YSYEKL. The CDR3 contains 14 residues. The CDR3 is CASSQSWGVTEAFF. The CDR3 DNA reads TGCGCCAGCAGCCAGAGTTGGGGCGTCACTGAAGCTTTCTTT.

A word on this clone: The junction does not match germline at one end; this may be a read error. The chain uses TRBV25-1 and TRBJ2-1; 7 bases line up with TRBD1. This CDR3 is built from 16 residues. Germline lookup yields CDR1 MGHDK and CDR2 SYGVNS. In DNA, the CDR3 is TGTGCCAGCAGTGAGGATCGGGACAGCTCCGACAATGAGCAGTTCTTC. It translates to CASSEDRDSSDNEQFF. Drawing the rest from reference TRBV25-1 and TRBJ2-1, the complete variable domain is EADIYQTPRYLVIGTGKKITLECSQTMGHDKMYWYQQDPGMELHLIHYSYGVNSTEKGDLSSESTVSRIRTEHFPLTLESARPSHTSQYLCASSEDRDSSDNEQFFGPGTRLTVL.

The chain couples TRBV6-1 to TRBJ1-4, with D possibly TRBD1 on 5 matching bases. The germline V gene has CDR1 MNHNS and CDR2 SASEGT. CDR3 length: 15 residues. The V end lost 1 base, the J end lost 0 bases, and 6 bases lay between the germline ends. The CDR3 DNA sequence: TGTGCCAGCAGTGAAGGACAGTCAACTAATGAAAAACTGTTTTTT. Its translation is CASSEGQSTNEKLFF.

CDR3 DNA: TGCGCCAGCAGCCAAGGAGGGGACTACAATTCACCCCTCCACTTT. Translating it yields CASSQGGDYNSPLHF. The rearrangement links TRBV4-3 to TRBJ1-6; possible D gene TRBD1, 5 bases. The ends were cut back, 1 base at V and 7 bases at J, with 11 bases in the middle. The CDR3 covers 15 residues. Germline values: CDR1 LGHNA, CDR2 YSLEER.